This entry describes one T cell receptor (beta chain). Its matching antigen is unknown. V was clipped by 7 bases and J by 0 bases; unmatched bases: 4. Germline values: CDR1 SNHLY, CDR2 FYNNEI. CDR3 length equals 14 residues. This table comes from immunoSEQ multiplex PCR, and its TCRdb copy is limited to in-frame clones, with some not included. The sample carries fewer than 130,000 clones, about nine tenths recorded once. This sample stems from a study of T cell responses to AZD1222 COVID-19 vaccine. Regarding the study as a whole: Spike was spanned by vaccine-associated CD4 TCRs, with dominance at 160-218 and 743-854. Of the AZD1222 recipients, only five to seven were seropositive at baseline.

The gene calls are TRBV2 and TRBJ1-1; 8 nucleotides agree with TRBD1. The specimen comprised peripheral blood, sampled 28 days after the second AZD1222 dose. The receptor was derived from an adult who received the AZD1222 COVID-19 vaccine. The CDR3 loop is CASTWTGLNTEAFF. The CDR3 DNA follows: TGTGCCAGCACCTGGACAGGGTTGAACACTGAAGCTTTCTTT.